These 9 T cell receptor beta chains came from one sample sequenced in a study of T cell responses to AZD1222 COVID-19 vaccine. TCRdb's table, derived via immunoSEQ multiplex PCR, lists solely in-frame clones and lacks some. Of tens of thousands of clones listed, 88% were seen once; the top ten hold about 6%. The sample here was peripheral blood, taken on day 0 of AZD1222 vaccination. These receptors were obtained from an adult in good health.

The gene calls are TRBV27 and TRBJ1-2; D ambiguous. This CDR3 has 13 amino acids. The germline CDR1 and CDR2 sequences are MNHEY and SMNVEV (reference sequence). V lost 3 bases to trimming and J lost 2 bases, with 7 bases between them. CDR3 coding DNA: TGTGCCAGCAGTTTTTCGGCGAACTATGGCTACACCTTC. It translates to CASSFSANYGYTF.

This chain connects TRBV7-9 to TRBJ2-1; D not certain. Germline CDR1 reads SEHNR; CDR2 reads FQNEAQ (reference sequence). The CDR3 has 15 residues. V was clipped by 5 bases and J by 1 base, with 12 bases between them. CDR3 residues: CASSPGRVSYNEQFF. For the CDR3, the DNA is TGTGCCAGCAGCCCAGGTCGGGTTTCCTACAATGAGCAGTTCTTC.

J is TRBJ1-6 and V is TRBV4-3; D gene ambiguous. V was cut by 0 bases and J by 8 bases, with 8 bases left in between. This CDR3 is 14 amino acids long. Germline V gene sequence: CDR1 LGHNA, CDR2 YSLEER. The CDR3 DNA reads TGCGCCAGCAGCCAAGATTCGAGGTATTCACCCCTCCACTTT. Translated, it gives CASSQDSRYSPLHF.

CDR3 bases: TGTGCCAGCAGTGGGGCAGGGCACACCGGGGAGCTGTTTTTT. Its translation: CASSGAGHTGELFF. The genes are TRBV2 and TRBJ2-2, with D possibly matching TRBD1 (5 bases). Trimming cost V 4 bases and J 3 bases, with 9 bases left between them. Looked up from germline, CDR1 is SNHLY and CDR2 is FYNNEI. CDR3 length: 14 residues.

This clone was recorded only once. This rearrangement joins TRBV15 to TRBJ1-3; 9 nucleotides agree with TRBD1. The V segment lost 9 bases and the J segment 1 base; nucleotides outside the gene matches: 7. This CDR3 region has 15 residues. Germline-derived CDR1 and CDR2 are LNHNV and YYDKDF (reference sequence). CDR3 amino acids: CATRTGGSSGNTIYF. DNA for the CDR3: TGTGCCACTAGAACAGGGGGCTCTTCTGGAAACACCATATATTTT.

This chain uses TRBV7-9 with TRBJ1-6, with D unresolved. The CDR3 is made up of 15 amino acids. Trimming left V 3 bases short and J 0 bases short, with 6 bases between. Germline V gene data show CDR1 as SEHNR and CDR2 as FQNEAQ (reference sequence). The CDR3 DNA is TGTGCCAGCAGCTTTCCAGTCTCCTATAATTCACCCCTCCACTTT. This gives the protein CASSFPVSYNSPLHF. The full variable domain, its missing parts supplied by reference TRBV7-9 and TRBJ1-6, is DTGVSQNPRHKITKRGQNVTFRCDPISEHNRLYWYRQTLGQGPEFLTYFQNEAQLEKSRLLSDRFSAERPKGSFSTLEIQRTEQGDSAMYLCASSFPVSYNSPLHFGNGTRLTVT.

On this clone: This may be a read error, as it is one base from a much larger clone. The chain uses TRBV4-1 and TRBJ2-3, with D maybe TRBD2 (7 bases). Germline CDR1 MGHRA, CDR2 YSYEKL. The CDR3 consists of 16 residues. DNA for the CDR3: TGCCCCAGCAGCCGGCAAGAGGGGGGGCCCGTAGATACGCAGTATTTT. Translated: CPSSRQEGGPVDTQYF.

The CDR3 nucleotides read TGCAGTGCTACCAGCACAGATACGCAGTATTTT. Amino acid sequence: CSATSTDTQYF. This rearrangement joins TRBV20-1 to TRBJ2-3; no clear D. Trimming cost V 4 bases and J 0 bases, with 2 bases left between them. CDR1 and CDR2 from the germline V gene are DFQATT and SNEGSKA (reference sequence). The CDR3 is 11 amino acids.

This clone occurred once. The chain links TRBV2 to TRBJ2-7; 9 bases agree with TRBD2. Germline values: CDR1 SNHLY, CDR2 FYNNEI. The CDR3 loop spans 15 amino acids. The ends lost 8 bases at V and 4 bases at J; junction bases unmatched: 12. This chain's CDR3 is CASRPNSGSRYEQYF. CDR3 in DNA: TGTGCCAGCCGACCAAATAGCGGGAGCCGGTACGAGCAGTACTTC.